This T cell receptor beta chain was identified in a study of OX40 agonist ivuxolimab in advanced cancers. Overall study context: The dose of intravenous ivuxolimab that patients received every 2 weeks ranged from 0.01 to 10 mg/kg. Subjects had a mean age of 60 years, with a range of roughly 20 to 79; 82.7% were male.

Sequenced by immunoSEQ multiplex PCR; TCRdb stores in-frame clones only, minus some. The sample shows roughly 42,000 clones, approximately 86% of them seen only once. The CDR3 contains 19 residues. Deletions cut 3 bases from V and 0 bases from J, with 21 bases between. Germline V CDR1 and CDR2: SGDLS, YYNGEE. The gene calls are TRBV9 and TRBJ2-2, with D maybe TRBD1 (7 bases). The sample in question was CD4+ or CD8+ T cells sorted from blood, obtained in a trial of the OX40 agonist ivuxolimab. This receptor was taken from an adult with an advanced solid tumor such as melanoma, head and neck, liver or kidney cancer. The CDR3 region is CASSAPRDSWRANTGELFF. CDR3 nucleotides: TGTGCCAGCAGCGCCCCCCGGGACAGTTGGAGGGCGAACACCGGGGAGCTGTTTTTT.